This section outlines one T cell receptor (beta chain) sequence together with its context. No antigen is known for it. Every single patient, without exception, relapsed after autologous stem cell transplantation, and brentuximab vedotin exposure varied. Assay used: immunoSEQ multiplex PCR; TCRdb lists only in-frame clones, some missing. This sample carries about 6,800 clones, about three quarters of them seen once, and the ten largest clones take under 60%. The sample originates from a study of PD-1 blockade in classical Hodgkin lymphoma. Study-wide results and limits: Lower baseline TCR diversity marked trial partial responders and progressors.

Germline V gives CDR1 LNHNV, CDR2 YYDKDF (reference sequence). This CDR3 region has 12 residues. Trimming pared 1 base from V and 7 bases from J, leaving 4 bases between. The chain has TRBV15 and TRBJ2-2; D not certain. Sequenced material: peripheral blood mononuclear cells (PBMCs), taken before the second cycle of nivolumab. This receptor was taken from a human donor with classical Hodgkin lymphoma. The CDR3 DNA sequence: TGTGCCACCAGCAGAGCATTCGGGGAGCTGTTTTTT. Encoded protein: CATSRAFGELFF. Variable domain in full (rest from reference TRBV15 and TRBJ2-2): DAMVIQNPRYQVTQFGKPVTLSCSQTLNHNVMYWYQQKSSQAPKLLFHYYDKDFNNEADTPDNFQSRRPNTSFCFLDIRSPGLGDTAMYLCATSRAFGELFFGEGSRLTVL.